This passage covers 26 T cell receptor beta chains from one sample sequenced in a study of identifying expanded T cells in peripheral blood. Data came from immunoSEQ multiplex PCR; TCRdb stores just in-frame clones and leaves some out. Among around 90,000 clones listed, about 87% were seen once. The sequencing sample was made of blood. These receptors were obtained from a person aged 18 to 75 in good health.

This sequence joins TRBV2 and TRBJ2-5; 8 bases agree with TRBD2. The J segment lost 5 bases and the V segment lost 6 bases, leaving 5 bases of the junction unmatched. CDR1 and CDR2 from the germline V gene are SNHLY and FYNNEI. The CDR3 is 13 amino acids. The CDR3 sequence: CASRTGGSETQYF. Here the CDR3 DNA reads TGTGCCAGCAGGACGGGGGGGTCTGAGACCCAGTACTTC.

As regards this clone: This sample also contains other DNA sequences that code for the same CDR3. The CDR3 sequence is CASSANTDTQYF. The CDR3 DNA sequence: TGTGCCAGCAGCGCGAACACAGATACGCAGTATTTT. The chain is built from TRBV9 and TRBJ2-3; unclear D gene. V was cut by 3 bases and J by 2 bases, with 4 bases left in between. CDR3 length: 12 residues. The V gene's germline CDR1 is SGDLS and CDR2 YYNGEE. Looking up the rest from reference TRBV9 and TRBJ2-3 gives the full variable domain: DSGVTQTPKHLITATGQRVTLRCSPRSGDLSVYWYQQSLDQGLQFLIQYYNGEERAKGNILERFSAQQFPDLHSELNLSSLELGDSALYFCASSANTDTQYFGPGTRLTVL.

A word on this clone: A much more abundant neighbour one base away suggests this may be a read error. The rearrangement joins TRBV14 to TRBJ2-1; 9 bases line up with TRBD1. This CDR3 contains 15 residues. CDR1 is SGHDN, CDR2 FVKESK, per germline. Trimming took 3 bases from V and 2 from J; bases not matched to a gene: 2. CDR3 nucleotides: TGTGCCAGCAGCCAGAGACAGGGGGCCTACAATGAGCAGTTCTTC. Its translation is CASSQRQGAYNEQFF.

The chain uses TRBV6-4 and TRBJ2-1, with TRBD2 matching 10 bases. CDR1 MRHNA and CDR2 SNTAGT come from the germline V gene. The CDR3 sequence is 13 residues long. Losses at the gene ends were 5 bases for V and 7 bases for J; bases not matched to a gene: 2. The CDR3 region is CASSSGGENEQFF. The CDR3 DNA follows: TGTGCCAGCAGTAGCGGGGGGGAAAATGAGCAGTTCTTC.

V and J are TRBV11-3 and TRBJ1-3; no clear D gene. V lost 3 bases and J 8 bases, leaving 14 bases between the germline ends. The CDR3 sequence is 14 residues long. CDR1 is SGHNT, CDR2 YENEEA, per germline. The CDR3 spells CASSFGPSSDTIYF. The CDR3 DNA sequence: TGTGCCAGCAGCTTCGGACCGTCGTCTGACACCATATATTTT.

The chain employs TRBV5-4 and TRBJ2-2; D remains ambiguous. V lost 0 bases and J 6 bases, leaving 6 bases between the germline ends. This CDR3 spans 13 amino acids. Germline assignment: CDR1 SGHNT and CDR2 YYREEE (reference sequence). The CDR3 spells CASSLEGAGELFF. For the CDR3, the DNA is TGTGCCAGCAGCTTGGAAGGCGCCGGGGAGCTGTTTTTT.

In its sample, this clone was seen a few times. CDR3 sequence (DNA): TGCGCCAGCAGCCAAGTTTGGCAGGGCTATAATTCACCCCTCCACTTT. It is translated as CASSQVWQGYNSPLHF. The V call is TRBV4-1, the J call TRBJ1-6; TRBD1 is a possible D gene (5 bases). Trimming cost V 1 base and J 3 bases, with 10 bases left between them. The CDR3 runs to 16 residues. Germline-derived CDR1 and CDR2 are MGHRA and YSYEKL.

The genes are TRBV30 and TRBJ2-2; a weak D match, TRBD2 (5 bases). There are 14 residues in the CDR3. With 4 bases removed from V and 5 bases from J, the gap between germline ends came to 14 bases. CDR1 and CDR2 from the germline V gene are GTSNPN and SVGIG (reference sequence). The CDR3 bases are TGTGCCTGGAACGGGGTCAGTAGGACCGGGGAGCTGTTTTTT. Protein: CAWNGVSRTGELFF.

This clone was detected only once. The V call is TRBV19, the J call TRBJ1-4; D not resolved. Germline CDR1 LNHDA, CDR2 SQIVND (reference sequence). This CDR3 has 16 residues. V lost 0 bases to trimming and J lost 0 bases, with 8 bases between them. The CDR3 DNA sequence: TGTGCCAGTAGTATAGATCTAGCCGCAACTAATGAAAAACTGTTTTTT. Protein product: CASSIDLAATNEKLFF.

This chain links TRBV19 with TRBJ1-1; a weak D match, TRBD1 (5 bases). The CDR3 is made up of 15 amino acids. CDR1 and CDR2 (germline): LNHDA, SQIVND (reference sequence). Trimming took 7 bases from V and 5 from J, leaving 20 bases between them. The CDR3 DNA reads TGTGCCAGTACCTATAGGTCAGGGCTGGTAACTGAAGCTTTCTTT. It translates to CASTYRSGLVTEAFF.

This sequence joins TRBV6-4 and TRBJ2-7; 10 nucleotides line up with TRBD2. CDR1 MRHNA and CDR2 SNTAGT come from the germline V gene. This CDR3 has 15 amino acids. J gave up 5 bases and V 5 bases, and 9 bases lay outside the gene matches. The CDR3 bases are TGTGCCAGCAGTCGGTCAGCGGGGGGGACCAACGAGCAGTACTTC. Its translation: CASSRSAGGTNEQYF.

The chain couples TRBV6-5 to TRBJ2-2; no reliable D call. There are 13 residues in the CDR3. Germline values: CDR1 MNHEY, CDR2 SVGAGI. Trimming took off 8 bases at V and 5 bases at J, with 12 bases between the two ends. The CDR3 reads CASFVERTGELFF. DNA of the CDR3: TGTGCCAGCTTCGTGGAGAGGACCGGGGAGCTGTTTTTT.

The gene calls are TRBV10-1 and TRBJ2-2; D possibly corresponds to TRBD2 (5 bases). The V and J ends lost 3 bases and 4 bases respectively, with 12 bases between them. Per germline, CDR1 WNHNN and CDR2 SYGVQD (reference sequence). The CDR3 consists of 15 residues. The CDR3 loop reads CASSDEGSGTGELFF. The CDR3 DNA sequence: TGCGCCAGCAGTGATGAGGGTAGTGGCACCGGGGAGCTGTTTTTT.

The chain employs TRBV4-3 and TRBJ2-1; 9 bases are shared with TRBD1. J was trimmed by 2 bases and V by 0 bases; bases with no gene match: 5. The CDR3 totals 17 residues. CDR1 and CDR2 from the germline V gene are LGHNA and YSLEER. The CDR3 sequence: CASSQDGTGRTYNEQFF. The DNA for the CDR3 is TGCGCCAGCAGCCAAGATGGGACAGGGAGGACCTACAATGAGCAGTTCTTC.

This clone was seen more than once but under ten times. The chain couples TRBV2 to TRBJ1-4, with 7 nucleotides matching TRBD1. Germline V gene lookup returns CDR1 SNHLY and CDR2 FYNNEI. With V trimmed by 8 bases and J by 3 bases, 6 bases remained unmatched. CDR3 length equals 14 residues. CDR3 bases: TGTGCCAGCCTGACAGGGTCGGCTAATGAAAAACTGTTTTTT. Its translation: CASLTGSANEKLFF.

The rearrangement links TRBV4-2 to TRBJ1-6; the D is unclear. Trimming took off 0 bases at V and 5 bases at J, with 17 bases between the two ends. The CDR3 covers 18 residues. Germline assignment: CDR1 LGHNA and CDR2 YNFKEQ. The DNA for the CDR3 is TGTGCCAGCAGCCAAGATTTTGAGGCCCCAGTACATAATTCACCCCTCCACTTT. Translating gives CASSQDFEAPVHNSPLHF.

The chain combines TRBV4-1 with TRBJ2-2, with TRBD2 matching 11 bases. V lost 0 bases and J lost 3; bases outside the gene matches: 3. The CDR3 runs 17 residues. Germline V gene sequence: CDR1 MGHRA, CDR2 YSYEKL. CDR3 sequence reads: CASSQELAGVYTGELFF. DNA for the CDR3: TGCGCCAGCAGCCAAGAACTAGCGGGAGTATACACCGGGGAGCTGTTTTTT.

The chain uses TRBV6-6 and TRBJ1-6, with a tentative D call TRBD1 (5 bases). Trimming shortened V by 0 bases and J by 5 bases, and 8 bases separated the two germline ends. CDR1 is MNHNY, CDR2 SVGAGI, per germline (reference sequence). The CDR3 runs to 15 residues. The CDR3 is CASSYSGLNNSPLHF. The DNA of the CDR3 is TGTGCCAGCAGTTACTCGGGACTCAATAATTCACCCCTCCACTTT.

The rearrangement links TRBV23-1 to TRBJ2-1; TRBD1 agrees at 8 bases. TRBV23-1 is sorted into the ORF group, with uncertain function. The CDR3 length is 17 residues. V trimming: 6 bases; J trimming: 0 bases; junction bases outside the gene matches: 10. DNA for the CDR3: TGCGCCAGCAGCATAAGCACAGGGGGAAGCTCCTACAATGAGCAGTTCTTC. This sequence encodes CASSISTGGSSYNEQFF.

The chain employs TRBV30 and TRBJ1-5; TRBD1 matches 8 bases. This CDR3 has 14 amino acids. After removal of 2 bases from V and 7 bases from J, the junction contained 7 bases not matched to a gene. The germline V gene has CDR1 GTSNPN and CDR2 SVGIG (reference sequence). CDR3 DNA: TGTGCCTGGAGTTCCACAGGGGGACGGCAGCCCCAGCATTTT. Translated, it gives CAWSSTGGRQPQHF.

The CDR3 coding sequence is TGTGCCAGCAGGCGGGGGGCCGGGGAGCTGTTTTTT. Translation: CASRRGAGELFF. The chain recombines TRBV27 with TRBJ2-2, with TRBD2 identical over 8 bases. Per germline, CDR1 MNHEY and CDR2 SMNVEV (reference sequence). Unmatched junction bases numbered 0, after V lost 6 bases and J lost 6 bases. The CDR3 contains 12 residues.

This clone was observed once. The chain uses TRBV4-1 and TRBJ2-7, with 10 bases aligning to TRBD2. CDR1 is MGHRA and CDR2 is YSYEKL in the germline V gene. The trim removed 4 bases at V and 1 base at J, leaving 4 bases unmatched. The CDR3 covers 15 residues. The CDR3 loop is CASSPRLAGSYEQYF. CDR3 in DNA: TGCGCCAGCAGCCCCAGACTAGCGGGTTCCTACGAGCAGTACTTC.

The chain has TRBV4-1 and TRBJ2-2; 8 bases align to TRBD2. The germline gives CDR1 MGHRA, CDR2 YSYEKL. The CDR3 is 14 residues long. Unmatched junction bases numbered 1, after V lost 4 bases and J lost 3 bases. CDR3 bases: TGCGCCAGCAGCCGGCGGGGGGACACCGGGGAGCTGTTTTTT. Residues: CASSRRGDTGELFF.

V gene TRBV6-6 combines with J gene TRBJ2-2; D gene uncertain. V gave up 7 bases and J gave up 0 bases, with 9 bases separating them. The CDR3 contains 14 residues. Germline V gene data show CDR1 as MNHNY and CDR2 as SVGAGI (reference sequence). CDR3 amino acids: CASKEIANTGELFF. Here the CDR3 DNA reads TGTGCCAGCAAGGAAATAGCGAACACCGGGGAGCTGTTTTTT.

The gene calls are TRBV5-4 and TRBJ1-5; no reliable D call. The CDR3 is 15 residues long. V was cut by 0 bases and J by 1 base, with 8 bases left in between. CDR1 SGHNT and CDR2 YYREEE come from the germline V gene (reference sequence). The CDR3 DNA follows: TGTGCCAGCAGCTTGGACCCGGGGAGCAATCAGCCCCAGCATTTT. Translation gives CASSLDPGSNQPQHF.

The CDR3 sequence: CATSRDGVGAGGANVLTF. The CDR3, as DNA: TGTGCCACCAGCAGAGATGGGGTTGGGGCAGGTGGGGCCAACGTCCTGACTTTC. The chain uses TRBV15 and TRBJ2-6; possibly TRBD1 for D (5 bases). Germline V lookup: CDR1 LNHNV, CDR2 YYDKDF (reference sequence). The CDR3 extends over 18 amino acids. V was shortened by 0 bases and J by 3 bases, with 15 bases between the two germline ends.